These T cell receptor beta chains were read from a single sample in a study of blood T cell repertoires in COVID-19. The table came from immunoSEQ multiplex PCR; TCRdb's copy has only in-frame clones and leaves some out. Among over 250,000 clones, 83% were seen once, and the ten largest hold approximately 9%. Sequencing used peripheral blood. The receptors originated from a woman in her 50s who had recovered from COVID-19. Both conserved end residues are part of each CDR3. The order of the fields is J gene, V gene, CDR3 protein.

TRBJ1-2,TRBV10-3,CAISDDRGPNYGYTF
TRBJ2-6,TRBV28,CASTIGGGSGFGANVLTF
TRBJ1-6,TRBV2,CATHPGAYNSPLHF
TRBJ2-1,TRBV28,CATEAWLAGTYNEQFF
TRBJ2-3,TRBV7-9,CASTGTGSADTQYF
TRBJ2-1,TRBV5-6,CASSLGQGSYNEQFF
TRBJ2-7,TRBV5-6,CASSFGDSYEQYF
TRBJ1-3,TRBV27,CASSPMAASSGNTIYF
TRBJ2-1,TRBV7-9,CASSPLPGRASGDNEQFF
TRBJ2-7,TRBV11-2,CASSLTSGAHYEQYF
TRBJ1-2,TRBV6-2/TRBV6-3,CASSYGLYGYTF
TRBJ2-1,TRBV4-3,CASSQDTGGTLDNEQFF
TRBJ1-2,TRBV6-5,CASRGSGQGNYGYTF
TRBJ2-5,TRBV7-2,CASSTASGGTGAQYF
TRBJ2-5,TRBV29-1,CSVLTGWETQYF
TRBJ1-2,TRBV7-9,CASSSTANYGYTF
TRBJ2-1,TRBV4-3,CASSQGSSVDNNEQFF
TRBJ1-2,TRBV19,CASRPTDRAYGYTF
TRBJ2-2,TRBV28,CASSPTGTGATFIGELFF
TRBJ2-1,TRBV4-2,CASSQDSSGSNEQFF
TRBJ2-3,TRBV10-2,CASSGLAGGADTQYF
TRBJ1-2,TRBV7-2,CASSSTGGGYTF
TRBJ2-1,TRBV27,CASSLGDFSYNEQFF
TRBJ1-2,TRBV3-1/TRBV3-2,CASSHGRANYGYTF
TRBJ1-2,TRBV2,CASSEGETAAWSTF
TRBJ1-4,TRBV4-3,CASSQDRGQSNEKLFF
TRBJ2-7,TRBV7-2,CASSLVPGRLAGGNEQYF
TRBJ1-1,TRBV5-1,CASSLVGGEAFF
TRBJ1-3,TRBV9,CASSPEGQGGNTIYF
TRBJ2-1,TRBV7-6,CASSPVIAGNSYNEQFF
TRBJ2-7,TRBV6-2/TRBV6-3,CASSYEGLAGVEQYF
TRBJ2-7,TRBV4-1,CASSSLRGGPYEQYF
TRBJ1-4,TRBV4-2,CASSQAGQGHPNEKLFF
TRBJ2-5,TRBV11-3,CASSPGTFQETQYF
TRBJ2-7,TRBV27,CASSPIWSSYEQYF
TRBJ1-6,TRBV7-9,CASSTMTGSSISPLHF
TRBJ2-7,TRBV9,CASSVGGLAAYEQYF
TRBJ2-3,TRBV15,CATSSELTGTATDTQYF
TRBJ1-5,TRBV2,CASSEEGLTRQPQHF
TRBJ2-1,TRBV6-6,CASSPSYNEQFF
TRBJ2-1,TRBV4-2,CASSHAPLVGGYNEQFF
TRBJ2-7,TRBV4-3,CASSQRTGTSATSYEQYF
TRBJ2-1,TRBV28,CASSLGLEQFF
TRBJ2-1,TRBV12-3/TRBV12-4,CASFSSYNEQFF
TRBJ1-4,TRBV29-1,CSVETGFGKLFF
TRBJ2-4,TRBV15,CATSGGAAKNIQYF